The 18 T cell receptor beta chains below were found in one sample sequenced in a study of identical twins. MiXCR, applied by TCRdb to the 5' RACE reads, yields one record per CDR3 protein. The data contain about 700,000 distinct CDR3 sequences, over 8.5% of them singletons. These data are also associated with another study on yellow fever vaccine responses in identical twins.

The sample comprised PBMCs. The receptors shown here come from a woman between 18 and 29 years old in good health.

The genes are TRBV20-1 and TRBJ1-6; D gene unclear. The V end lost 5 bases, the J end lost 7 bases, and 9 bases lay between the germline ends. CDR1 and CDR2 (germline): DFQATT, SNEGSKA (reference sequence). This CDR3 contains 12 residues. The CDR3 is CSASPPNSPLHF. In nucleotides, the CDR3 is TGCAGTGCTTCGCCACCGAATTCACCCCTCCACTTT.

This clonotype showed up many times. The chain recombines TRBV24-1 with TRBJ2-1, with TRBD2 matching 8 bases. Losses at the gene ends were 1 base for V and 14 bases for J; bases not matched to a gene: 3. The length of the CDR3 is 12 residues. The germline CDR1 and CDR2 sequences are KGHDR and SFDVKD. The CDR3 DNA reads TGTGCCACCAGTGATTTATGGACTAGCAAGTTCTTC. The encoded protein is CATSDLWTSKFF.

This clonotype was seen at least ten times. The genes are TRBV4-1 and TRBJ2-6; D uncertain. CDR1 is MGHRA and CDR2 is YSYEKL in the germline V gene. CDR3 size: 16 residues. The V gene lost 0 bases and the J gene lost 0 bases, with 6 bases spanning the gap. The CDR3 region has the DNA TGCGCCAGCAGCCAAGATAGAGGCTCTGGGGCCAACGTCCTGACTTTC. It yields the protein CASSQDRGSGANVLTF.

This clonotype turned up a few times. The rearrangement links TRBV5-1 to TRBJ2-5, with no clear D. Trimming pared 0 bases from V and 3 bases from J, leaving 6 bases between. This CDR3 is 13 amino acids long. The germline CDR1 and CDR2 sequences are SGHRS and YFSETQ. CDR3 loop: CASSLAMEETQYF. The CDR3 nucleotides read TGCGCCAGCAGCTTGGCCATGGAAGAGACCCAGTACTTC.

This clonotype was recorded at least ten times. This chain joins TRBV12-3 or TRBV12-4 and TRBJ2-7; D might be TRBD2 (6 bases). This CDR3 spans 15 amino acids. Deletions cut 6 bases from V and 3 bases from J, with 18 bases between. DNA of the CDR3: TGTGCCAGCAGCCACGGAGGGGACCTAAGCTACGAGCAGTACTTC. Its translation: CASSHGGDLSYEQYF.

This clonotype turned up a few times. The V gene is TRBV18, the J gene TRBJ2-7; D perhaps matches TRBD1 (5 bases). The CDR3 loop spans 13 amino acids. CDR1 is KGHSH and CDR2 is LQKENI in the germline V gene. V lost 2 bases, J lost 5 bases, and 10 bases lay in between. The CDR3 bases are TGTGCCAGCTCACCATTCGACAGCCACGAGCAGTACTTC. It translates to CASSPFDSHEQYF. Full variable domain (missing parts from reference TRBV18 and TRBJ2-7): NAGVMQNPRHLVRRRGQEARLRCSPMKGHSHVYWYRQLPEEGLKFMVYLQKENIIDESGMPKERFSAEFPKEGPSILRIQQVVRGDSAAYFCASSPFDSHEQYFGPGTRLTVT.

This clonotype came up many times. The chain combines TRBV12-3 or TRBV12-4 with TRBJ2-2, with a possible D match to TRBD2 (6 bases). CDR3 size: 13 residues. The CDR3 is CADRGSNTGELFF. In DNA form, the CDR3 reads TGTGCAGACCGGGGGTCGAACACCGGGGAGCTGTTTTTT.

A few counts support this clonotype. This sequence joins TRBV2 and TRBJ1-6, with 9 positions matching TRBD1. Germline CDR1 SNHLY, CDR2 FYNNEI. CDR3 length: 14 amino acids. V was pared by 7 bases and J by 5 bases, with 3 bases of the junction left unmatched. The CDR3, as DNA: TGTGCCAGCAAGAGGACAGGGGATAATTCACCCCTCCACTTT. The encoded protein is CASKRTGDNSPLHF. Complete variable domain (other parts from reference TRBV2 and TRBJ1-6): EPEVTQTPSHQVTQMGQEVILRCVPISNHLYFYWYRQILGQKVEFLVSFYNNEISEKSEIFDDQFSVERPDGSNFTLKIRSTKLEDSAMYFCASKRTGDNSPLHFGNGTRLTVT.

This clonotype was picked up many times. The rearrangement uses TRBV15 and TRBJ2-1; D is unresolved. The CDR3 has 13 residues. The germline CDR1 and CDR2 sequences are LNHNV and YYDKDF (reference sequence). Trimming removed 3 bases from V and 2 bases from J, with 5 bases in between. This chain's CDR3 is CATSRDTYNEQFF. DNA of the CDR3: TGTGCCACCAGCAGGGATACCTACAATGAGCAGTTCTTC.

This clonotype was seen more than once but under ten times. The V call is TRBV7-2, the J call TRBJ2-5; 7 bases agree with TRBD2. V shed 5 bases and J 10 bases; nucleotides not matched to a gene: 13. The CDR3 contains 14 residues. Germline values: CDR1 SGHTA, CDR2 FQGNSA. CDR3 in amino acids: CASSGEGRGVIQYF. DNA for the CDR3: TGTGCCAGCAGCGGGGAGGGACGGGGGGTAATCCAGTACTTC.

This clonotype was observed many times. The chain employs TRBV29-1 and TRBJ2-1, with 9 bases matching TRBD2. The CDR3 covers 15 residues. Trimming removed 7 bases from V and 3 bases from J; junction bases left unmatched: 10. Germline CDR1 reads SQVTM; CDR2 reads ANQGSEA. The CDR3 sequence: CSAAGGAGFYNEQFF. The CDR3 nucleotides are TGCAGCGCCGCGGGGGGGGCAGGGTTCTACAATGAGCAGTTCTTC.

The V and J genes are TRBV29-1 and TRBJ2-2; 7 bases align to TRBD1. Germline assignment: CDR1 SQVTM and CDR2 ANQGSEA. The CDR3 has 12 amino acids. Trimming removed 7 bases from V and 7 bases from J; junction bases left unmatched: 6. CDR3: CSDRGRYGELFF. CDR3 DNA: TGCAGCGACAGGGGCCGTTACGGGGAGCTGTTTTTT.

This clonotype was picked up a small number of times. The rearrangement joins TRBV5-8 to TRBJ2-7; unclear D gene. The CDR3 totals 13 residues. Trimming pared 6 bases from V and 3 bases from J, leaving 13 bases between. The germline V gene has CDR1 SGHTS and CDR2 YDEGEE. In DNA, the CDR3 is TGTGCCAGCACAGCAGACACCCGCTACGAGCAGTACTTC. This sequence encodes CASTADTRYEQYF.

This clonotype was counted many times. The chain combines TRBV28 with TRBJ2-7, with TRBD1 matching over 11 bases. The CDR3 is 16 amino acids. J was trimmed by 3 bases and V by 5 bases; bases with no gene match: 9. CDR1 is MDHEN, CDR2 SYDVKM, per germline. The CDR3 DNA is TGTGCCAGCAGTATCTACCGGGACAGGGGGTTCTACGAGCAGTACTTC. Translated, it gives CASSIYRDRGFYEQYF.

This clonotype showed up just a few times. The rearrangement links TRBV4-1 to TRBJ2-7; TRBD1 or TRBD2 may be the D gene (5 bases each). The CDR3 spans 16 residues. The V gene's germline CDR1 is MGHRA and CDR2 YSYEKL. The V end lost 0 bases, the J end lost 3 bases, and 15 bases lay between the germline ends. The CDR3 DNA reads TGCGCCAGCAGCCAAGATGAGGGGCTAGCAGGCTACGAGCAGTACTTC. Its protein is CASSQDEGLAGYEQYF.

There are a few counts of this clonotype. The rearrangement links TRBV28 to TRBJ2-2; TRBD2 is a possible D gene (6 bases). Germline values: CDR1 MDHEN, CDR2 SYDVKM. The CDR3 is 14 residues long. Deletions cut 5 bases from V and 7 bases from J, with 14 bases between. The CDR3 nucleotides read TGTGCCAGCAGTCGGGGCAGGGAGGTCGGGGAGCTGTTTTTT. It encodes CASSRGREVGELFF.

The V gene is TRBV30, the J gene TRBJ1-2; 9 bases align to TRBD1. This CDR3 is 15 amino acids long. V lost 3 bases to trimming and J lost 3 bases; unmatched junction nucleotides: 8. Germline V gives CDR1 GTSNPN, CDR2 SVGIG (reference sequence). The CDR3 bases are TGTGCCTGGAGCCGACCGGGACAGGGTCACTATGGCTACACCTTC. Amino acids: CAWSRPGQGHYGYTF.

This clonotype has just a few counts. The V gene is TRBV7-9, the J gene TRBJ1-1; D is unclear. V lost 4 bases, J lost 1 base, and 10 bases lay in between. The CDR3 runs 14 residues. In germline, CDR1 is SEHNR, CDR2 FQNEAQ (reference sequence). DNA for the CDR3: TGTGCCAGCAGCTCAAATTCCGGGAACACTGAAGCTTTCTTT. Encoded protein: CASSSNSGNTEAFF.